This entry lists 29 T cell receptor beta chains sequenced from one sample in a study of blood T cell repertoires in COVID-19. Method: immunoSEQ multiplex PCR; TCRdb's copy keeps in-frame clones and lacks some. Of fewer than 200,000 clones in the sample, roughly four fifths were seen once. The sequenced sample consisted of peripheral blood. The origin of the receptors is a woman aged 70-85 years with COVID-19, enrolled during active disease.

This chain links TRBV28 with TRBJ1-5; TRBD1 matches 9 bases. From germline, CDR1 is MDHEN and CDR2 SYDVKM. V dropped 6 bases and J dropped 5; count of bases not matched to a gene: 17. The length of the CDR3 is 18 residues. CDR3 bases: TGTGCCAGCAGCCCCGGGACAGGGTTAGGGGCCCTTGATCAGCCCCAGCATTTT. It codes for CASSPGTGLGALDQPQHF.

This rearrangement joins TRBV27 to TRBJ2-3; tentative D call: TRBD2 (5 bases). The CDR3 runs 14 residues. Germline CDR1 MNHEY, CDR2 SMNVEV (reference sequence). The V and J ends lost 3 bases and 6 bases respectively, with 13 bases between them. Here the CDR3 reads CASSFGIPGDTQYF. CDR3 nucleotides: TGTGCCAGCAGTTTCGGGATTCCTGGGGATACGCAGTATTTT.

CDR3 loop: CASSIDWDRRGGYTF. The CDR3 DNA follows: TGTGCCAGTAGTATAGATTGGGACAGGAGAGGCGGCTACACCTTC. The chain combines TRBV19 with TRBJ1-2; 8 bases agree with TRBD1. CDR3 length: 15 amino acids. The V gene's germline CDR1 is LNHDA and CDR2 SQIVND (reference sequence). V gave up 0 bases and J gave up 8 bases; unmatched junction bases: 8.

The chain carries TRBV5-5 and TRBJ1-5; tentative D call: TRBD1 (6 bases). The V gene's germline CDR1 is SGHKS and CDR2 YYEKEE (reference sequence). The CDR3 length is 18 residues. V was clipped by 2 bases and J by 3 bases, with 21 bases between them. The CDR3 region is CASSLVLTPGHLNQPQHF. CDR3 sequence (DNA): TGTGCCAGCAGCTTAGTCCTTACCCCGGGACACCTCAATCAGCCCCAGCATTTT.

The chain employs TRBV6-6 and TRBJ1-1, with TRBD1 as a possible D gene (6 bases). CDR1 is MNHNY and CDR2 is SVGAGI in the germline V gene (reference sequence). This CDR3 is 14 amino acids long. The V gene lost 2 bases and the J gene lost 1 base, with 8 bases spanning the gap. The CDR3 coding sequence is TGTGCCAGCAGTTACACGACAGGGAACACTGAAGCTTTCTTT. Translating it yields CASSYTTGNTEAFF.

The genes are TRBV19 and TRBJ2-1, with TRBD2 matching over 7 bases. The germline V gene encodes CDR1 LNHDA and CDR2 SQIVND (reference sequence). The CDR3 covers 15 residues. The V and J ends lost 3 bases and 4 bases, in that order; junction bases with no gene match: 6. CDR3 nucleotide sequence: TGTGCCAGTAGTATGCCGGCGGGAGAATACAATGAGCAGTTCTTC. Its translation is CASSMPAGEYNEQFF.

A few counts support this clone. The rearrangement joins TRBV6-6 to TRBJ2-5, with D tentatively TRBD2 (6 bases). The V end was cut by 7 bases, the J end by 4 bases, with 19 bases between. Germline loops: CDR1 MNHNY, CDR2 SVGAGI (reference sequence). This CDR3 contains 15 residues. The CDR3 nucleotides are TGTGCCAGCAAAGGGGTCTCGACTAGTCCAGAGACCCAGTACTTC. Translation: CASKGVSTSPETQYF.

In DNA, the CDR3 is TGTGCCAGCAGTTTTGCGGACAGGGTAGAGACCCAGTACTTC. Translated, it gives CASSFADRVETQYF. The chain has TRBV6-6 and TRBJ2-5, with TRBD1 identical over 8 bases. Germline V gene sequence: CDR1 MNHNY, CDR2 SVGAGI (reference sequence). V trimming: 4 bases; J trimming: 4 bases; junction bases outside the gene matches: 5. The CDR3 is made up of 14 amino acids.

V is TRBV6-5 and J is TRBJ1-5; 10 positions match TRBD1. There are 15 residues in the CDR3. V lost 7 bases, J lost 6 bases, and 9 bases stayed unmatched. The germline V gene encodes CDR1 MNHEY and CDR2 SVGAGI. The CDR3 is CASTPGTGEGQPQHF. For the CDR3, the DNA is TGTGCCAGCACACCGGGGACAGGGGAAGGTCAGCCCCAGCATTTT.

V is TRBV10-3 and J is TRBJ1-2; the match to TRBD1 covers 8 bases. This CDR3 comprises 14 residues. V lost 7 bases and J lost 11; bases outside the gene matches: 15. Germline CDR1 is ENHRY and CDR2 is SYGVKD. The CDR3, as DNA: TGTGCCATCACCCTTCGTATGGACAGGGTGGGTTACACCTTC. It specifies CAITLRMDRVGYTF.

J is TRBJ2-3 and V is TRBV28; TRBD2 agrees at 8 bases. Trimming took 8 bases from V and 2 from J; bases not matched to a gene: 6. Germline CDR1 MDHEN, CDR2 SYDVKM. This CDR3 is 14 amino acids long. The CDR3 region has the DNA TGTGCCAGCTTCAGCGGGGGACTCACAGATACGCAGTATTTT. Translating it yields CASFSGGLTDTQYF.

The chain couples TRBV6-5 to TRBJ2-7; 10 bases are shared with TRBD1. The germline CDR1 and CDR2 sequences are MNHEY and SVGAGI. The CDR3 totals 15 residues. The V segment lost 4 bases and the J segment 0 bases; nucleotides outside the gene matches: 3. The CDR3 DNA reads as TGTGCCAGCAGTTGGACAGGGGGAAGCTCCTACGAGCAGTACTTC. Its protein is CASSWTGGSSYEQYF.

This clone was observed a handful of times. CDR3 in amino acids: CASSIDGSGNQPQHF. In DNA, the CDR3 is TGTGCCAGTAGTATAGATGGATCAGGGAATCAGCCCCAGCATTTT. The chain combines TRBV19 with TRBJ1-5; tentatively, D is TRBD1 (5 bases). V lost 0 bases, J lost 4 bases, and 10 bases lay in between. CDR3 length: 15 amino acids. The germline gives CDR1 LNHDA, CDR2 SQIVND (reference sequence).

To note about this clone: Other DNA sequences in this sample translate to the same CDR3. The rearrangement links TRBV19 to TRBJ1-5; D gene unclear. V gave up 1 base and J gave up 1 base, with 8 bases separating them. Germline V gives CDR1 LNHDA, CDR2 SQIVND (reference sequence). This CDR3 has 15 amino acids. The DNA for the CDR3 is TGTGCCAGTAGTATAGGGGCACCCAGCAATCAGCCCCAGCATTTT. Residues: CASSIGAPSNQPQHF.

The chain combines TRBV7-2 with TRBJ2-1; tentative D call: TRBD2 (6 bases). Germline V gives CDR1 SGHTA, CDR2 FQGNSA. This CDR3 has 16 residues. V lost 3 bases to trimming and J lost 10 bases, with 22 bases between them. The DNA of the CDR3 is TGTGCCAGCAGCTTGGGGGGACTGACCACCTTAAGGGAGCAGTTCTTC. Translation: CASSLGGLTTLREQFF. The whole variable domain, filled in from reference TRBV7-2 and TRBJ2-1, reads GAGVSQSPSNKVTEKGKDVELRCDPISGHTALYWYRQSLGQGLEFLIYFQGNSAPDKSGLPSDRFSAERTGGSVSTLTIQRTQQEDSAVYLCASSLGGLTTLREQFFGPGTRLTVL.

The V and J genes are TRBV5-1 and TRBJ1-2, with TRBD1 matching over 7 bases. Germline CDR1 reads SGHRS; CDR2 reads YFSETQ. This CDR3 has 13 amino acids. Trimming took 4 bases from V and 2 from J; bases not matched to a gene: 2. The CDR3 DNA is TGCGCCAGCAGCCCGACAGGGAACTATGGCTACACCTTC. It is translated as CASSPTGNYGYTF.

Turning to this clone: This specimen includes other DNA sequences encoding the same CDR3. The V gene is TRBV28, the J gene TRBJ2-6, with TRBD2 matching 7 bases. The CDR3 loop spans 15 amino acids. CDR1 MDHEN and CDR2 SYDVKM come from the germline V gene. V gave up 6 bases and J gave up 0 bases; unmatched junction bases: 2. This chain's CDR3 is CASSRGGSGANVLTF. CDR3 DNA: TGTGCCAGCAGCCGCGGGGGCTCTGGGGCCAACGTCCTGACTTTC.

This chain links TRBV10-3 with TRBJ2-1; perhaps TRBD1 as D (6 bases). V lost 6 bases to trimming and J lost 9 bases, with 12 bases between them. Germline V lookup: CDR1 ENHRY, CDR2 SYGVKD. This CDR3 region has 12 residues. CDR3 loop: CAISLAGAEQFF. CDR3 DNA sequence: TGTGCCATCAGCCTTGCAGGGGCTGAGCAGTTCTTC.

V usage is TRBV18 and J usage is TRBJ2-1; 10 nucleotides align to TRBD2. Looked up from germline, CDR1 is KGHSH and CDR2 is LQKENI. The CDR3 extends over 16 amino acids. V lost 3 bases, J lost 3 bases, and 5 bases stayed unmatched. As DNA, the CDR3 is TGTGCCAGCTCACCGACAGCGGGAGGGTACTACAATGAGCAGTTCTTC. Amino acids: CASSPTAGGYYNEQFF.

The chain recombines TRBV28 with TRBJ2-5; 15 bases fit TRBD2. This CDR3 region has 18 residues. CDR1 and CDR2 from the germline V gene are MDHEN and SYDVKM. J was trimmed by 6 bases and V by 3 bases; bases with no gene match: 11. The CDR3 loop reads CASSFRYQGLAGGKTQYF. CDR3 nucleotide sequence: TGTGCCAGCAGTTTTAGGTACCAGGGACTAGCGGGAGGAAAGACCCAGTACTTC.

This clone appeared a few times. V is TRBV24-1 and J is TRBJ2-3; 12 positions match TRBD2. V dropped 3 bases and J dropped 4; count of bases not matched to a gene: 7. Germline assignment: CDR1 KGHDR and CDR2 SFDVKD. The CDR3 extends over 17 amino acids. The CDR3 nucleotides are TGTGCCACCAGTGATAAACGTCTAGCGGGAGGGCCAGATACGCAGTATTTT. Protein: CATSDKRLAGGPDTQYF.

This clone has a single count. The chain carries TRBV2 and TRBJ2-7; D may be TRBD1 (6 bases). V lost 5 bases to trimming and J lost 1 base, with 9 bases between them. The CDR3 loop spans 13 amino acids. Germline CDR1 SNHLY, CDR2 FYNNEI. The CDR3 loop is CASSRDTSYEQYF. The CDR3 DNA is TGTGCCAGCAGTCGGGACACTTCCTACGAGCAGTACTTC.

The V call is TRBV5-4, the J call TRBJ2-1; 12 bases fit TRBD1. V lost 4 bases and J lost 4; bases outside the gene matches: 9. The germline V gene encodes CDR1 SGHNT and CDR2 YYREEE (reference sequence). The CDR3 runs 17 residues. The CDR3 loop is CASSDPRDRGPYNEQFF. CDR3 in DNA: TGTGCCAGCAGCGACCCGAGGGACAGGGGGCCTTACAATGAGCAGTTCTTC. The full variable domain, in which reference TRBV5-4 and TRBJ2-1 provide the parts outside the CDR3, is ETGVTQSPTHLIKTRGQQVTLRCSSQSGHNTVSWYQQALGQGPQFIFQYYREEENGRGNFPPRFSGLQFPNYSSELNVNALELDDSALYLCASSDPRDRGPYNEQFFGPGTRLTVL.

Only a few counts were recorded for this clone. The J gene is TRBJ1-2, the V gene TRBV5-1; D is perhaps TRBD1 (5 bases). V was cut by 0 bases and J by 5 bases, with 17 bases left in between. The CDR3 is made up of 16 amino acids. CDR1 SGHRS and CDR2 YFSETQ come from the germline V gene. In DNA, the CDR3 is TGCGCCAGCAGCTTGGCCCTAAATGGAGGGGAGTATGGCTACACCTTC. This codes for CASSLALNGGEYGYTF.

The chain is built from TRBV3-1 (or the pseudogene TRBV3-2) and TRBJ2-7; 9 nucleotides agree with TRBD1. Unmatched junction bases numbered 1, after V lost 2 bases and J lost 5 bases. The length of the CDR3 is 13 residues. Per germline, CDR1 LGHDT and CDR2 YNNKEL (reference sequence). CDR3 sequence: CASSQNRGHEQYF. The CDR3 DNA is TGTGCCAGCAGCCAAAACAGGGGGCACGAGCAGTACTTC.

The chain uses TRBV2 and TRBJ2-3, with TRBD2 identical over 11 bases. After removal of 6 bases from V and 2 bases from J, the junction contained 10 bases not matched to a gene. There are 17 residues in the CDR3. Germline V lookup: CDR1 SNHLY, CDR2 FYNNEI. CDR3 amino acids: CASSPGTSGRYTDTQYF. The CDR3 DNA reads TGTGCCAGCAGCCCCGGGACTAGCGGAAGATACACAGATACGCAGTATTTT. Using reference TRBV2 and TRBJ2-3 for the parts outside the CDR3, the full variable domain is EPEVTQTPSHQVTQMGQEVILRCVPISNHLYFYWYRQILGQKVEFLVSFYNNEISEKSEIFDDQFSVERPDGSNFTLKIRSTKLEDSAMYFCASSPGTSGRYTDTQYFGPGTRLTVL.

Only a few counts were recorded for this clone. The genes are TRBV7-2 and TRBJ1-4; possibly TRBD1 for D (6 bases). The CDR3 spans 14 residues. Trimming shortened V by 2 bases and J by 8 bases, and 12 bases separated the two germline ends. Per germline, CDR1 SGHTA and CDR2 FQGNSA. The CDR3 DNA reads TGTGCCAGCAGCTTATTAGGGGGACGAGAAAAACTGTTTTTT. Translating it yields CASSLLGGREKLFF.

The chain couples TRBV14 to TRBJ1-4; TRBD1 is a possible D gene (6 bases). Trimming stripped 2 bases from V and 8 bases from J, with 9 bases between. The CDR3 is 13 residues long. Germline values: CDR1 SGHDN, CDR2 FVKESK. The CDR3 here is CASSQQGNEKLFF. The CDR3 coding sequence is TGTGCCAGCAGCCAACAGGGGAACGAAAAACTGTTTTTT.

This clone was detected only a few times. The chain combines TRBV20-1 with TRBJ2-5, with D possibly matching TRBD2 (5 bases). This CDR3 is built from 11 residues. The germline CDR1 and CDR2 sequences are DFQATT and SNEGSKA (reference sequence). V was clipped by 7 bases and J by 8 bases, with 14 bases between them. CDR3 nucleotide sequence: TGCAGTGGTCAAAGCGGCTCAACCCAGTACTTC. Amino acids: CSGQSGSTQYF.